This record concerns one T cell receptor beta chain sequence. Its antigen remains unidentified. In the same sample, other DNA sequences code for this CDR3. Preparation of the library involved the immunoSEQ multiplex PCR assay. The multiplex PCR relied on a mix of 60 forward primers for TCR Vbeta segments and 13 reverse primers for TCR Jbeta segments. The CDR3 region of rearranged TCR beta genes was amplified from genomic DNA with a multiplex PCR assay. On the Illumina HiSeq System, the amplified TCR beta libraries were sequenced as 87-base-pair reads. In the paper's pipeline: A later analysis counted tens of millions of unique TCR beta chains across the 650 to 800 repertoires, and roughly 11 million of these chains were shared by at least two donors. Raw reads were error-corrected and collapsed into unique sequences by a nearest-neighbor algorithm in which closely related sequences were merged to remove PCR and sequencing errors. Alignment of CDR3 sequences to IMGT reference sequences was used to assign V, D and J gene segments. For a sequence to be retained, a match of at least six nucleotides to both a V gene segment and a J gene segment was required. A rearrangement was called productive if the CDR3 had no stop codons and remained in frame with V and J, and every other rearrangement was called non-productive. CDR3 was defined by IMGT convention, running from the second conserved V-encoded cysteine to the conserved J-encoded phenylalanine. In an earlier analysis of around 540 of the donors, sequences lacking an unambiguous match to a single V gene segment were excluded. In an earlier analysis of 587 of the donors, a V segment was called functional when productive rearrangements were above 56.7%, and segregating when the standard deviation between donors exceeded 5%. A statistical classification framework was built to diagnose cytomegalovirus status from the catalog of TCR beta chain sequences. In a later analysis, V and J genes were assigned by comparing TCR nucleotide sequences against IMGT/GENE-DB human TR gene sequences. A later analysis assigned CDR3 sequences and most-parsimonious VDJ recombination scenarios with the TCRdist pipeline. In a later analysis, every TCR beta chain was defined by the combination of its CDR3 amino acid sequence and its V-gene family, and reads without a unique V-gene family were dropped. As a way to deal with suspected cross-contamination and a sequencing artifact, a later analysis dropped over 550 nucleotide sequences that were highly shared and had low generation probability. In a later analysis, a clonal expansion index was calculated for each public chain from normalized within-repertoire ranks of inferred template counts. In a later analysis, generation probabilities were computed with a VDJ recombination model fitted to out-of-frame rearrangements, and the resulting probabilities were checked against IGoR. In a later analysis, TCR-TCR, TCR-HLA and TCR-CMV co-occurrence was scored with hypergeometric tests, and a repertoire-size bias correction was applied to TCR pairs. False discovery rates were estimated in a later analysis by permuting HLA or CMV assignments 20 times. In a later analysis, co-occurring TCRs were grouped using DBSCAN, and TCRdist sequence similarity was added for clustering within HLA-allele-positive subsets. Co-occurrence clustering excluded repertoires with fewer than 30,000 or more than 120,000 public chains, plus five with anomalous nucleotide sharing. This is the immuneACCESS table as TCRdb keeps it, with only in-frame sequences that have V and J called. A part of the clones is gone; compared with another copy, unresolved V genes explain less than half, and the rest is unexplained. V and J calls and clone size are those listed in that table; D and trimming were worked out from the DNA. The table held for this sample gives over 100,000 clones. 5.5% to 8% of the sample lies in the top ten.

These data belong to a study of cytomegalovirus exposure and HLA in healthy donors (dated by TCRdb to the late 2010s). Concerning the study at large: According to an earlier analysis of around 600 of the donors, some 180 million T cells yielded 90 million to 130 million unique TCR beta sequences and 276 Gb of sequence data. The study profiled the T cell repertoires of 666 subjects by immunosequencing and related them to cytomegalovirus serostatus. The number of donors typed differed by locus, with roughly 629-640 for A, B, C, DRB1 and DQB1, 522 for DQA1, 600 to 610 for DPA1, and about 450 for DPB1. To predict cytomegalovirus infection status, the study brought together high-throughput TCR immunosequencing, statistical association of individual TCRs with disease status, and machine learning. Several DR-DQ haplotypes were treated as single units for association and clustering because of strong linkage in the cohort. Genome-wide SNP genotypes for about three fifths of the 666 donors were used in a later genetic analysis, which treated that subset as a discovery cohort. Alongside the repertoire data, information on donor age, sex, ethnicity and CMV serostatus was compiled. In the later analysis, no new phenotypic data were used to find candidate immune exposures; instead, reliance was placed on TCR beta sequences and their occurrence across donors. Every repertoire in the discovery cohort had been generated on one and the same sequencing platform. Among under 450 genotyped donors of the cohort, an average of around 240,000 unique TCR beta nucleotide sequences were sequenced per donor, roughly 20% of them non-productive. In an earlier analysis of a few hundred of the donors, high-throughput TCR beta sequencing was used to judge whether each TCR beta V gene segment behaved as functional or pseudogenic. The study was designed to test whether signatures of past pathogen exposure could be identified by cataloging public T cell receptors. An early release covering 550 to 650 HLA-typed donors comprised about 290 gigabases of sequencing data and around 80 million unique TCR sequences. Among the roughly 380 genotyped donors, approximately 81% belonged to the genetic ancestry cluster associated with self-reported Caucasian donors. HLA typing included class I and class II loci at four-digit resolution. Along with the roughly 710-subject first cohort, a separate validation cohort of 120 different subjects was used. A later analysis re-examined previously published TCR beta repertoires from roughly 720 donors and added high-resolution HLA genotyping to investigate patterns of TCR occurrence.

V and J lose 0 bases and 5 bases, and a span of 11 bases separates them. The germline V gene (reference sequence) specifies SGHNT as CDR1 and YYREEE as CDR2. The CDR3 numbers 14 residues from cysteine through phenylalanine. The kept DNA is CDR3 alone, 42 bases in frame from the first base. The cohort consisted of 666 healthy bone marrow donors. At the time of sampling, all cohort members were nominally healthy, though unrecorded immune exposures were likely present. The donor tested CMV seropositive, placing the donor among the 290 or so seropositive members of the cohort. Every donor gave a peripheral blood sample, and the peripheral blood mononuclear cells from that sample were used for TCR beta sequencing. The Qiagen DNeasy Blood Extraction Kit was used to extract genomic DNA from the blood cell samples. Results and caveats for the whole study, not just this receptor: Most CMV-associated TCR beta chains appeared to be HLA-restricted in a later analysis, and the HLA associations seemed to be driven largely by CMV exposure. Some IMGT-functional V segments, including TRBV6-2 and TRBV6-3, could not be distinguished by the 87-base-pair reads and were therefore excluded. In vitro tests confirmed that three of the cytomegalovirus-associated TCR beta chains recognize cytomegalovirus antigens. According to a later analysis, parvovirus B19, influenza, CMV and Epstein-Barr virus appeared linked to several top co-occurrence clusters. The only immune exposure information available for the cohort was CMV serostatus. In a later genetic analysis, a missense DCLRE1C variant was associated with V-gene and J-gene trimming of TCR beta chains, and the association was replicated in an independent cohort. An earlier analysis of some 560 of the donors showed that most TCR beta V segments appeared in productive rearrangements either about 87% or about 30% of the time, which broadly matched IMGT annotations. A group of highly shared sequence variants was considered likely to be a technical artifact of the sequencing pipeline. Correlated functional status among segregating V segments might be attributable to linkage disequilibrium, but an unknown experimental factor could not be ruled out. Compared with equally common non-associated chains, HLA-associated TCR beta chains in a later analysis were more clonally expanded and had lower generation probabilities. Most TCR sequences were seen in very few donors, while some public TCRs were found in many individuals. It was suggested by the authors that the approach could potentially be generalized to other disease states and immunological phenotypes. Compared with the approximately 710-donor mean, donors in an Asian-associated ancestry cluster had fewer N-insertions in productive TCRs, according to a later genetic analysis. The study listed 150 to 200 TCR beta chains as associated with cytomegalovirus. A further reported finding was that TCR beta sequences accurately predicted the HLA-A and HLA-B alleles for most subjects in the first cohort. This cohort had only TCR beta chains sequenced, and the lack of alpha or paired-chain data limited which features could be detected. Presence/absence analyses assumed roughly uniform sequencing depth across donors, an assumption that may not hold. Specific HLA alleles were associated with 18,000 or so TCR beta sequences at a false discovery rate of 0.05 in a later analysis. HLA typing was unavailable for some donors at each locus, so association tests used only the typed subset. Cytomegalovirus status was reported to be diagnosed by the classifier with high specificity and sensitivity in both the original and validation cohorts. Because counts were too low, 15 or so rarely observed V segments, including chromosome 9 orphons, were excluded from the earlier analysis of roughly 580 of the donors. A later analysis found that TCR association rates varied across HLA loci, with DRB1 alleles showing the most associated TCRs and HLA-C alleles the fewest. When HLA alleles, especially DR and DQ, strongly co-occurred, attributing TCR associations to individual alleles was difficult.

The sequence links TRBV5-4 to TRBJ2-5, with a tentative D gene TRBD2 over 6 matching bases. The sequence was collected from a man aged 35 to 55 in good health and CMV-seropositive. The material sequenced was PBMCs. The nucleotide sequence reads as follows: TGTGCCAGCAGCTTGGGCCCAGGAGGGGAGACCCAGTACTTC. Translated, it reads CASSLGPGGETQYF.